One and the same sample provided the 32 T cell receptor beta chains below, sequenced in a study of neurological immune-mediated disorders. TCRdb reprocessed the 5' RACE reads via MiXCR and lists one record per CDR3 protein. The profile covers about 36,000 distinct CDR3 sequences, with under 13% appearing a single time and under 8.5% taken by the ten largest. The sequencing input was PBMCs. These TCRs come from a woman aged 30 to 39 with HTLV-1-associated myelopathy (HAM/TSP).

The V gene is TRBV5-6, the J gene TRBJ2-4; the D is unclear. The CDR3 has 16 amino acids. CDR1 is SGHDT, CDR2 YYEEEE, per germline. Trimming shortened V by 2 bases and J by 3 bases, and 15 bases separated the two germline ends. The CDR3, as DNA: TGTGCCAGCAGCTTCTCTCCCAGAAGGGTCAAAAACATTCAGTACTTC. As protein: CASSFSPRRVKNIQYF.

This clonotype has at least ten counts. The rearrangement uses TRBV5-8 and TRBJ1-6; D not certain. There are 14 residues in the CDR3. V dropped 2 bases and J dropped 11 bases, with 14 bases sitting between them. CDR1 SGHTS and CDR2 YDEGEE come from the germline V gene. The CDR3 DNA reads TGTGCCAGCAGCTTCGCGGCCCCGGTGGCACCCCTCCACTTT. This encodes CASSFAAPVAPLHF. Supplemented by reference TRBV5-8 and TRBJ1-6, the full variable domain reads EAGVTQSPTHLIKTRGQQATLRCSPISGHTSVYWYQQALGLGLQFLLWYDEGEERNRGNFPPRFSGRQFPNYSSELNVNALELEDSALYLCASSFAAPVAPLHFGNGTRLTVT.

In its sample, this clonotype is medium-sized. The rearrangement links TRBV5-1 to TRBJ2-1; 9 bases are a match to TRBD1. The trim removed 0 bases at V and 6 bases at J, leaving 7 bases unmatched. Germline V gives CDR1 SGHRS, CDR2 YFSETQ. The CDR3 extends over 16 amino acids. The CDR3 region is CASSLEPGQGGNEQFF. CDR3 nucleotides: TGCGCCAGCAGCTTGGAACCGGGACAGGGTGGCAATGAGCAGTTCTTC.

At least ten counts were recorded for this clonotype. The CDR3 spells CASSLSGPGELFF. CDR3 DNA: TGTGCCAGCAGCTTGTCGGGGCCCGGGGAGCTGTTTTTT. The chain links TRBV7-9 to TRBJ2-2, with D perhaps being TRBD1 or TRBD2 (5 bases each). Trimming left V 3 bases short and J 6 bases short, with 8 bases between. Germline V gene sequence: CDR1 SEHNR, CDR2 FQNEAQ (reference sequence). CDR3 length: 13 amino acids. Full variable domain (remainder filled in from reference TRBV7-9 and TRBJ2-2): DTGVSQNPRHKITKRGQNVTFRCDPISEHNRLYWYRQTLGQGPEFLTYFQNEAQLEKSRLLSDRFSAERPKGSFSTLEIQRTEQGDSAMYLCASSLSGPGELFFGEGSRLTVL.

This clonotype was recorded many times. CDR3 DNA sequence: TGCAGTGCAACCGGGGGAGGGGTACATGGCTACACCTTC. Its protein product is CSATGGGVHGYTF. The rearrangement links TRBV20-1 to TRBJ1-2; a possible D gene is TRBD1 (5 bases). CDR1 is DFQATT and CDR2 is SNEGSKA in the germline V gene (reference sequence). V was pared by 6 bases and J by 6 bases, with 17 bases between. The CDR3 spans 13 residues.

This clonotype was picked up many times. This chain uses TRBV20-1 with TRBJ1-2; D may be TRBD1 (5 bases). CDR3 length: 12 amino acids. Germline V gene lookup returns CDR1 DFQATT and CDR2 SNEGSKA (reference sequence). Trimming stripped 5 bases from V and 3 bases from J, with 10 bases between. DNA for the CDR3: TGCAGTGCTTTTCCGGGACACTATGGCTACACCTTC. Encoded protein: CSAFPGHYGYTF.

This clonotype was seen ten or more times. The chain employs TRBV27 and TRBJ2-3, with D perhaps TRBD1 or TRBD2 (7 bases each). This CDR3 spans 14 amino acids. Trimming removed 4 bases at V and 3 bases at J, with 11 bases between. The germline CDR1 and CDR2 sequences are MNHEY and SMNVEV (reference sequence). The DNA of the CDR3 is TGTGCCAGCAGTTCAGGGGGGGAGACAGATACGCAGTATTTT. Translating it yields CASSSGGETDTQYF.

This clonotype was observed at least ten times. The chain uses TRBV20-1 and TRBJ2-7; 11 bases align to TRBD2. The germline V gene encodes CDR1 DFQATT and CDR2 SNEGSKA (reference sequence). Trimming removed 3 bases from V and 6 bases from J; junction bases left unmatched: 10. The CDR3 consists of 15 residues. The CDR3 sequence: CSARTSGAYLAEQYF. CDR3 nucleotides: TGCAGTGCTAGGACTAGCGGGGCCTATTTGGCCGAGCAGTACTTC.

This clonotype was counted many times. The CDR3 sequence: CSARVGLGTQYF. CDR3 coding DNA: TGCAGTGCTAGGGTCGGCTTGGGGACCCAGTACTTC. The chain has TRBV20-1 and TRBJ2-5; D uncertain. The CDR3 is made up of 12 amino acids. CDR1 is DFQATT and CDR2 is SNEGSKA in the germline V gene (reference sequence). The V end lost 3 bases, the J end lost 7 bases, and 12 bases lay between the germline ends.

This clonotype was counted many times. The chain has TRBV25-1 and TRBJ2-5, with 7 bases lining up with TRBD1. Trimming at V came to 3 bases and at J to 1 base, leaving 2 bases not matched to a gene. The germline V gene encodes CDR1 MGHDK and CDR2 SYGVNS. The CDR3 contains 14 residues. CDR3 sequence: CASSDRGFQETQYF. The CDR3 nucleotides read TGTGCCAGCAGTGACAGGGGGTTCCAAGAGACCCAGTACTTC.

This clonotype has a count of ten or more. The chain recombines TRBV5-6 with TRBJ2-4; a weak D match, TRBD1 (7 bases). From germline, CDR1 is SGHDT and CDR2 YYEEEE. V lost 4 bases to trimming and J lost 3 bases, with 11 bases between them. The CDR3 is made up of 14 amino acids. The CDR3 sequence is CASSQGGSKNIQYF. The CDR3 region has the DNA TGTGCCAGCAGCCAGGGGGGAAGCAAAAACATTCAGTACTTC.

The CDR3 DNA is TGTGCCAGCAGCTTAGCGCGGACTGAAAAACTGTTTTTT. It encodes CASSLARTEKLFF. The gene calls are TRBV7-2 and TRBJ1-4; D is ambiguous. The CDR3 is 13 amino acids. Trimming pared 0 bases from V and 7 bases from J, leaving 6 bases between. Germline V gene sequence: CDR1 SGHTA, CDR2 FQGNSA.

This clonotype has at least ten counts. This sequence joins TRBV6-4 and TRBJ2-1; 8 nucleotides agree with TRBD2. This CDR3 spans 14 amino acids. Germline V gives CDR1 MRHNA, CDR2 SNTAGT. The V gene end was trimmed by 3 bases and the J gene end by 8 bases; junction bases not matched to a gene: 6. The chain's CDR3 is CASSEYGGADEQFF. CDR3 DNA sequence: TGTGCCAGCAGTGAGTACGGGGGGGCCGATGAGCAGTTCTTC.

The table lists this clonotype with many counts. The chain combines TRBV20-1 with TRBJ2-7; 12 positions match TRBD2. The CDR3 is 16 amino acids. Per the germline V gene, CDR1 is DFQATT and CDR2 is SNEGSKA (reference sequence). Germline trimming cut 5 bases from V and 2 bases from J; bases unmatched to any gene: 10. CDR3 protein: CSAFPTSGGKTYEQYF. In DNA, the CDR3 is TGCAGTGCTTTCCCCACTAGCGGGGGGAAAACCTACGAGCAGTACTTC.

This clonotype was seen once. The junction differs from germline at one of its ends, possibly a read error. J is TRBJ2-3 and V is TRBV5-1; a weak D match, TRBD2 (6 bases). Germline assignment: CDR1 SGHRS and CDR2 YFSETQ. The length of the CDR3 is 16 residues. The CDR3 region is CASSVGGSGGSDKQYF. DNA of the CDR3: TGCGCCAGCAGCGTTGGCGGTAGCGGAGGGTCAGATAAGCAGTATTTT.

This clonotype was detected ten times or more. This chain connects TRBV10-2 to TRBJ2-3; D gene unclear. This CDR3 spans 14 amino acids. The V gene lost 3 bases and the J gene lost 0 bases, with 7 bases spanning the gap. Germline CDR1 is WSHSY and CDR2 is SAAADI. CDR3 nucleotides: TGCGCCAGCAGTGAACAAACTAGCACAGATACGCAGTATTTT. As protein: CASSEQTSTDTQYF.

This clonotype came up many times. The chain is built from TRBV9 and TRBJ1-5; 7 bases are shared with TRBD1. This CDR3 has 14 amino acids. Germline values: CDR1 SGDLS, CDR2 YYNGEE. V dropped 2 bases and J dropped 3; count of bases not matched to a gene: 2. The CDR3, as DNA: TGTGCCAGCAGCGTCGGACAGGACAATCAGCCCCAGCATTTT. It codes for CASSVGQDNQPQHF.

This clonotype was observed at least ten times. The gene calls are TRBV5-1 and TRBJ1-1; TRBD1 might be the D (5 bases). This CDR3 is built from 14 residues. Germline V lookup: CDR1 SGHRS, CDR2 YFSETQ. V was pared by 1 base and J by 3 bases, with 10 bases between. The CDR3 here is CASSLQGADTEAFF. In DNA form, the CDR3 reads TGCGCCAGCAGCTTGCAAGGGGCGGACACTGAAGCTTTCTTT.

This clonotype has ten or more counts. The chain combines TRBV20-1 with TRBJ1-1; D remains unclear. This CDR3 is 12 amino acids long. Trimming took 1 base from V and 6 from J, leaving 9 bases between them. Germline loops: CDR1 DFQATT, CDR2 SNEGSKA (reference sequence). CDR3 nucleotides: TGCAGTGCTAGAGTGCAAATTTCTGAAGCTTTCTTT. This sequence encodes CSARVQISEAFF.

This clonotype was seen at least ten times. This chain links TRBV20-1 with TRBJ1-2, with D perhaps matching TRBD1 (5 bases). The CDR3 consists of 14 residues. Germline CDR1 reads DFQATT; CDR2 reads SNEGSKA (reference sequence). Between the trimmed V and J ends, which lost 1 base and 4 bases, there was a span of 13 bases. CDR3 sequence (DNA): TGCAGTGCTAGAGCCTACACGGGGGTCTATGGCTACACCTTC. This sequence encodes CSARAYTGVYGYTF.

The table lists this clonotype with many counts. The CDR3 DNA reads as TGTGCCAGCAGCCACCTACTGAGAGCGGGGGGGCGGGATACGCAGTATTTT. Residues: CASSHLLRAGGRDTQYF. The chain links TRBV7-2 to TRBJ2-3; TRBD2 matches 10 bases. The germline gives CDR1 SGHTA, CDR2 FQGNSA. The CDR3 is 17 amino acids. Trimming removed 5 bases from V and 6 bases from J; junction bases left unmatched: 14.

The sample holds many counts of this clonotype. The chain has TRBV7-8 and TRBJ1-1; perhaps TRBD1 as D (6 bases). The V gene's germline CDR1 is SGHVS and CDR2 FQNEAQ. CDR3 length: 14 residues. V lost 5 bases and J 4 bases, leaving 14 bases between the germline ends. CDR3 DNA sequence: TGTGCCAGCAGCCTACAGGGCCAGGTCACTGAAGCTTTCTTT. This translates into CASSLQGQVTEAFF.

This clonotype has a count of ten or more. The chain joins TRBV12-3 or TRBV12-4 to TRBJ1-3, with D unresolved. With 3 bases removed from V and 4 bases from J, the gap between germline ends came to 13 bases. This CDR3 has 15 residues. The CDR3 coding sequence is TGTGCCAGCAGTTTCGTTGGAGGGCGCGGAAACACCATATATTTT. As protein: CASSFVGGRGNTIYF.

In its sample, this clonotype was seen many times. This chain links TRBV13 with TRBJ2-7, with 12 bases lining up with TRBD1. Germline assignment: CDR1 PRHDT and CDR2 FYEKMQ (reference sequence). The V gene end was trimmed by 2 bases and the J gene end by 3 bases; junction bases not matched to a gene: 5. CDR3 length equals 16 residues. The CDR3 sequence is CASSLPGTGGLYEQYF. The CDR3 DNA sequence: TGTGCCAGCAGCTTACCCGGGACAGGGGGCCTCTACGAGCAGTACTTC.

As for this clonotype: The junction does not match germline at one end; this may be a read error. V usage is TRBV7-9 and J usage is TRBJ1-2; D possibly corresponds to TRBD1 (5 bases). The germline CDR1 and CDR2 sequences are SEHNR and FQNEAQ (reference sequence). This CDR3 is 16 amino acids long. The CDR3 bases are TGTGCCAGCAGCTTATGGGGGACCCCCAGGAACTATGGATACACCTTC. Amino acid sequence: CASSLWGTPRNYGYTF.

This clonotype was seen at least ten times. This chain uses TRBV10-3 with TRBJ1-5; the match to TRBD1 covers 7 bases. V lost 6 bases, J lost 3 bases, and 8 bases stayed unmatched. The germline V gene has CDR1 ENHRY and CDR2 SYGVKD. The CDR3 is 15 residues long. CDR3 sequence reads: CAISRDSPNNQPQHF. CDR3 nucleotide sequence: TGTGCCATCAGCCGGGACAGCCCAAACAATCAGCCCCAGCATTTT.

This clonotype was seen at least ten times. The CDR3 sequence: CSAPTGAGGNQPQHF. As DNA, the CDR3 is TGCAGTGCCCCGACAGGGGCAGGGGGCAATCAGCCCCAGCATTTT. This chain links TRBV20-1 with TRBJ1-5; 8 bases match TRBD1. V was clipped by 6 bases and J by 2 bases; unmatched bases: 9. The CDR3 is 15 residues long. Germline V gives CDR1 DFQATT, CDR2 SNEGSKA (reference sequence).

This clonotype was seen repeatedly, ten times or more. The chain combines TRBV18 with TRBJ2-7; D is possibly TRBD2 (6 bases). V lost 6 bases and J lost 7, with 19 bases in between. The CDR3 runs to 14 residues. From germline, CDR1 is KGHSH and CDR2 LQKENI. CDR3 amino acids: CASSLGLLEGEQYF. CDR3 nucleotide sequence: TGTGCCAGCTCCCTGGGGCTTCTGGAGGGAGAGCAGTACTTC.

Note on this clonotype: One junction end does not reproduce the germline sequence, and a read error may be involved. The chain joins TRBV30 to TRBJ1-2; D may be TRBD1 (6 bases). The CDR3 is 12 residues long. CDR1 and CDR2 (germline): GTSNPN, SVGIG (reference sequence). CDR3 protein: CTWSSGGGGYTF. CDR3 DNA sequence: TGTACCTGGAGCTCGGGAGGGGGAGGCTACACATTC.

This clonotype was recorded at least ten times. The V and J genes are TRBV20-1 and TRBJ1-4, with D uncertain. The CDR3 runs 13 residues. Between the trimmed V and J ends, which lost 2 bases and 5 bases, there was a span of 9 bases. The germline V gene encodes CDR1 DFQATT and CDR2 SNEGSKA (reference sequence). CDR3 nucleotides: TGCAGTGCTAGATTTACATTAAATGAAAAACTGTTTTTT. Translation: CSARFTLNEKLFF.

This clonotype was recorded many times. The rearrangement links TRBV7-2 to TRBJ1-1; perhaps TRBD1 as D (6 bases). V lost 5 bases, J lost 4 bases, and 11 bases lay in between. Germline assignment: CDR1 SGHTA and CDR2 FQGNSA. This CDR3 comprises 13 residues. CDR3 in amino acids: CASSLARGTEAFF. In nucleotides, the CDR3 is TGTGCCAGCAGCCTTGCCAGGGGCACTGAAGCTTTCTTT.

This clonotype has at least ten counts. The chain couples TRBV2 to TRBJ2-6; weak D call: TRBD2 (6 bases). Per the germline V gene, CDR1 is SNHLY and CDR2 is FYNNEI. V was cut by 6 bases and J by 0 bases, with 15 bases left in between. This CDR3 comprises 17 residues. The CDR3: CASRRDLQSSGANVLTF. The DNA for the CDR3 is TGTGCCAGCAGGAGGGACTTACAAAGCTCTGGGGCCAACGTCCTGACTTTC.